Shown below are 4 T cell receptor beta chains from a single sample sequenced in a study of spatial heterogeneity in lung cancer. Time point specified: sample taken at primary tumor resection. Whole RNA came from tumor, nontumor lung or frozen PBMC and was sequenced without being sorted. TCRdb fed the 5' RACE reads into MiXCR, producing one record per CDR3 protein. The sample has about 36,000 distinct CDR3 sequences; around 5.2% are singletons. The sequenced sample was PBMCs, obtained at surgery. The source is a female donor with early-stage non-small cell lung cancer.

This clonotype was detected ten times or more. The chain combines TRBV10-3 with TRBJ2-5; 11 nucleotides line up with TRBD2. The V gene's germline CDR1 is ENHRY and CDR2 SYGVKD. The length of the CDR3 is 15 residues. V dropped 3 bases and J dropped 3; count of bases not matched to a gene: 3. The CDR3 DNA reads TGTGCCATCAGTGAAAGACTAGCGGGGAAAGAGACCCAGTACTTC. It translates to CAISERLAGKETQYF.

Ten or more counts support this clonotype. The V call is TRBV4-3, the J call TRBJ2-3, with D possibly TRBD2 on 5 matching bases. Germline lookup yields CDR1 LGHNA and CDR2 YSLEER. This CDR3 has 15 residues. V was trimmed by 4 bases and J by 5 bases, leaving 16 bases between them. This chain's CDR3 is CASSRGRGGLDTQYF. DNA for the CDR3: TGCGCCAGCAGCCGAGGAAGAGGAGGTTTAGATACGCAGTATTTT.

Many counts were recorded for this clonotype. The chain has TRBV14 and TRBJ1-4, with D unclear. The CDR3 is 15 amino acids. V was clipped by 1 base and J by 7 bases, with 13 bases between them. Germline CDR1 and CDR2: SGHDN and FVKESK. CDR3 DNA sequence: TGTGCCAGCAGCCAAGGATCTGGGGAGGTTGAAAAACTGTTTTTT. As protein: CASSQGSGEVEKLFF.

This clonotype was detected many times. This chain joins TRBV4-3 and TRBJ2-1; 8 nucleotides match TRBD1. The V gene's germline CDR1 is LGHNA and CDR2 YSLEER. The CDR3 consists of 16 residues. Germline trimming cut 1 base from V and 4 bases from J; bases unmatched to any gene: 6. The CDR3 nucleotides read TGCGCCAGCAGCCAAGTCCACAGGGGGATTTACAATGAGCAGTTCTTC. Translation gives CASSQVHRGIYNEQFF.